Below, 28 T cell receptor beta chains from the same sample are listed, as sequenced in a study of Graves' ophthalmopathy and Graves' hyperthyroidism. RNA transcripts were the source from which TCR beta CDR3 regions were amplified. A first-round RT-PCR used HTBI primers, followed by a second-round multiplex PCR. A single record per CDR3 protein comes from TCRdb applying MiXCR to the multiplex PCR reads. The sample yields more than 550,000 distinct CDR3 sequences, 35% to 45% seen once. The sample consisted of peripheral blood. These receptors all come from an adult man with Graves' ophthalmopathy.

This clonotype has ten or more counts. J is TRBJ2-2 and V is TRBV7-8; 7 positions match TRBD1. Trimming took 3 bases from V and 0 from J; bases not matched to a gene: 4. There are 16 residues in the CDR3. Germline CDR1 SGHVS, CDR2 FQNEAQ. This chain's CDR3 is CASSFPGTANTGELFF. Here the CDR3 DNA reads TGTGCCAGCAGCTTCCCCGGGACAGCGAACACCGGGGAGCTGTTTTTT.

The genes are TRBV19 and TRBJ2-2; no clear D gene. Germline V gene lookup returns CDR1 LNHDA and CDR2 SQIVND (reference sequence). The CDR3 extends over 14 amino acids. Trimming removed 7 bases from V and 4 bases from J, with 13 bases in between. DNA of the CDR3: TGTGCCAGTAAGCAAGCTATTATCACCGGGGAGCTGTTTTTT. This gives the protein CASKQAIITGELFF.

The chain couples TRBV12-3 or TRBV12-4 to TRBJ2-2; 8 nucleotides match TRBD2. J lost 7 bases, V lost 6 bases, and 7 bases had no gene match. The CDR3 spans 14 residues. The CDR3 DNA is TGTGCCAGCAGCCCGGGACTAGGTGACGGGGAGCTGTTTTTT. Protein sequence: CASSPGLGDGELFF.

This clonotype was recorded many times. This rearrangement joins TRBV5-1 to TRBJ1-5, with TRBD1 identical over 7 bases. V shed 0 bases and J 4 bases; nucleotides not matched to a gene: 4. The CDR3 covers 15 residues. The V gene's germline CDR1 is SGHRS and CDR2 YFSETQ. CDR3 coding DNA: TGCGCCAGCAGCTTGGCGACAGGGATAAATCAGCCCCAGCATTTT. Translation gives CASSLATGINQPQHF.

The chain links TRBV2 to TRBJ2-3; D is ambiguous. This CDR3 spans 17 amino acids. Deletions cut 3 bases from V and 1 base from J, with 17 bases between. Germline CDR1 reads SNHLY; CDR2 reads FYNNEI. The CDR3 sequence: CASSEESLTWGTDTQYF. The CDR3 DNA is TGTGCCAGCAGTGAGGAAAGTCTGACGTGGGGCACAGATACGCAGTATTTT.

The chain carries TRBV20-1 and TRBJ2-5; TRBD2 is a possible D gene (5 bases). V lost 6 bases, J lost 5 bases, and 13 bases lay in between. The CDR3 extends over 12 amino acids. In germline, CDR1 is DFQATT, CDR2 SNEGSKA (reference sequence). The CDR3: CSAGLADETQYF. CDR3 sequence (DNA): TGCAGTGCCGGGCTAGCCGATGAGACCCAGTACTTC.

For this clonotype: Without the conserved terminal phenylalanine or tryptophan, this CDR3 likely stems from a read error. No DNA is shown, since the ends of the CDR3 on it are uncertain; the CDR3 is the one TCRdb lists. V and J are TRBV29-1 and TRBJ2-2; TRBD1 was called by the table and not checked on the DNA. Looked up from germline, CDR1 is SQVTM and CDR2 is ANQGSEA. The CDR3 is made up of 8 amino acids, end residues included. The CDR3 region is CSVGDRAT.

This clonotype was observed many times. The chain carries TRBV10-3 and TRBJ1-5, with TRBD1 matching 8 bases. J gave up 3 bases and V 10 bases, and 11 bases lay outside the gene matches. Germline-derived CDR1 and CDR2 are ENHRY and SYGVKD. The CDR3 consists of 15 residues. CDR3 in amino acids: CASSRGTGSNQPQHF. DNA of the CDR3: TGTGCCAGCAGCCGGGGGACAGGCTCCAATCAGCCCCAGCATTTT.

The chain combines TRBV6-1 with TRBJ1-1, with TRBD1 as a possible D gene (6 bases). V lost 11 bases and J 10 bases, leaving 23 bases between the germline ends. Germline V gene sequence: CDR1 MNHNS, CDR2 SASEGT. This CDR3 region has 13 residues. CDR3 sequence (DNA): TGTGCCTATACGATCCCCGGGGGCCAGAGAGCTTTCTTT. Translated, it gives CAYTIPGGQRAFF.

This clonotype was recorded at least ten times. The chain employs TRBV19 and TRBJ2-5; D is ambiguous. V was shortened by 1 base and J by 0 bases, with 6 bases between the two germline ends. Germline CDR1 is LNHDA and CDR2 is SQIVND (reference sequence). The CDR3 sequence is 14 residues long. The CDR3 spells CASSIGVNQETQYF. CDR3 in DNA: TGTGCCAGTAGTATAGGTGTTAACCAAGAGACCCAGTACTTC.

This clonotype was seen repeatedly, ten times or more. The J gene is TRBJ1-1, the V gene TRBV2; D is uncertain. V lost 11 bases to trimming and J lost 6 bases, with 19 bases between them. The CDR3 is 13 residues long. The germline V gene has CDR1 SNHLY and CDR2 FYNNEI. The CDR3 here is CAGQRGEFAEAFF. The CDR3 DNA reads as TGTGCCGGCCAGCGGGGAGAGTTCGCTGAAGCTTTCTTT.

This clonotype was counted between two and nine times. V is TRBV29-1 and J is TRBJ2-3, with D uncertain. The germline gives CDR1 SQVTM, CDR2 ANQGSEA. Trimming pared 4 bases from V and 0 bases from J, leaving 11 bases between. CDR3 length: 14 amino acids. CDR3 DNA: TGCAGCGTTGTCAGACCGACTAGCACAGATACGCAGTATTTT. As protein: CSVVRPTSTDTQYF.

This clonotype came up a few times. A much more abundant neighbour one base away suggests this may be a read error. This rearrangement joins TRBV7-9 to TRBJ2-5, with TRBD1 as a possible D gene (6 bases). Trimming pared 5 bases from V and 0 bases from J, leaving 7 bases between. Germline loops: CDR1 SEHNR, CDR2 FQNEAQ (reference sequence). The CDR3 extends over 13 amino acids. The CDR3 coding sequence is TGTGCCAGCAGCCGGACAGACCAAGAGACCCAGTACTTC. Its protein is CASSRTDQETQYF.

This clonotype was seen many times. The CDR3 bases are TGTGCCAGCAGCTTAGTGACCGGGGTGAACACCGGGGAGCTGTTTTTT. Translated, it gives CASSLVTGVNTGELFF. V and J are TRBV7-9 and TRBJ2-2, with D perhaps matching TRBD2 (5 bases). CDR1 and CDR2 from the germline V gene are SEHNR and FQNEAQ (reference sequence). This CDR3 has 16 amino acids. The germline V and J ends were trimmed by 1 base and 1 base, with 10 bases remaining between them.

This clonotype was observed a few times. This chain uses TRBV20-1 with TRBJ2-3, with 9 bases identical to TRBD1. V lost 5 bases to trimming and J lost 1 base; unmatched junction nucleotides: 4. The CDR3 is made up of 14 amino acids. CDR1 DFQATT and CDR2 SNEGSKA come from the germline V gene (reference sequence). CDR3 region: CSAQQGARTDTQYF. Here the CDR3 DNA reads TGCAGTGCTCAACAGGGGGCGCGCACAGATACGCAGTATTTT.

This clonotype was detected a few times. The rearrangement uses TRBV14 and TRBJ1-5; no reliable D call. The germline CDR1 and CDR2 sequences are SGHDN and FVKESK. V was pared by 0 bases and J by 0 bases, with 15 bases between. The CDR3 is 18 residues long. CDR3 residues: CASSQDSRVGYSNQPQHF. As DNA, the CDR3 is TGTGCCAGCAGCCAAGATTCGCGGGTCGGCTATAGCAATCAGCCCCAGCATTTT.

This clonotype showed up many times. J is TRBJ1-5 and V is TRBV20-1; TRBD1 agrees at 9 bases. The CDR3 has 15 amino acids. Unmatched junction bases numbered 5, after V lost 3 bases and J lost 2 bases. Per the germline V gene, CDR1 is DFQATT and CDR2 is SNEGSKA (reference sequence). The CDR3 nucleotides read TGCAGTGCTAGGACACAGGGGGCGGGCAATCAGCCCCAGCATTTT. Its protein is CSARTQGAGNQPQHF.

The V and J genes are TRBV2 and TRBJ1-2; 7 bases align to TRBD1. Germline V gene sequence: CDR1 SNHLY, CDR2 FYNNEI. The CDR3 totals 11 residues. V was pared by 10 bases and J by 8 bases, with 7 bases of the junction left unmatched. The CDR3 reads CAITTDRGYTF. DNA of the CDR3: TGTGCCATAACCACGGACAGGGGCTACACCTTC.

The chain recombines TRBV7-9 with TRBJ1-6; D perhaps matches TRBD1 (5 bases). Looked up from germline, CDR1 is SEHNR and CDR2 is FQNEAQ (reference sequence). Trimming cost V 6 bases and J 7 bases, with 16 bases left between them. The CDR3 is 15 amino acids. The CDR3 DNA reads as TGTGCCAGCAGTCGGGACGGATCTAGCAATTCACCCCTCCACTTT. Translation: CASSRDGSSNSPLHF.

J is TRBJ2-1 and V is TRBV2, with D possibly matching TRBD2 (5 bases). Germline assignment: CDR1 SNHLY and CDR2 FYNNEI. The V gene lost 8 bases and the J gene lost 13 bases, with 15 bases spanning the gap. This CDR3 has 11 residues. The CDR3 sequence is CASSLDSPQFF. CDR3 DNA: TGTGCCAGCTCACTAGATTCCCCTCAGTTCTTC.

This clonotype was seen many times. V and J are TRBV5-1 and TRBJ1-2; the D is unclear. This CDR3 comprises 15 residues. Germline CDR1 is SGHRS and CDR2 is YFSETQ. The V end lost 0 bases, the J end lost 5 bases, and 14 bases lay between the germline ends. CDR3 region: CASSLENKGIYGYTF. CDR3 DNA: TGCGCCAGCAGCTTGGAAAACAAAGGAATATATGGCTACACCTTC.

The sample holds many counts of this clonotype. Germline and junction disagree at one end, which may indicate a read error. The chain has TRBV10-3 and TRBJ1-4; perhaps TRBD1 as D (5 bases). This CDR3 spans 15 amino acids. Germline values: CDR1 ENHRY, CDR2 SYGVKD. The CDR3 sequence is CATSITGPQNEKLFF. The CDR3 bases are TGTGCCACCAGTATAACGGGACCGCAAAATGAAAAACTGTTTTTT.

As to this clonotype: A read error may produce the germline difference seen at one junction end. The V and J genes are TRBV12-3 or TRBV12-4 and TRBJ2-7; D not resolved. The CDR3 length is 12 residues. The CDR3 DNA is TGTGCCGGCAGTATCGGAGATTACGAGCAGTACTTC. This translates into CAGSIGDYEQYF.

This clonotype came up many times. The V call is TRBV24-1, the J call TRBJ2-2; 9 nucleotides match TRBD1. The CDR3 is 17 amino acids. Germline V gives CDR1 KGHDR, CDR2 SFDVKD. V shed 4 bases and J 8 bases; nucleotides not matched to a gene: 13. The CDR3 DNA is TGTGCCACCAGTGACCAGGCCGGGACAGGGTCACGGGGGGAGCTGTTTTTT. Protein sequence: CATSDQAGTGSRGELFF.

This clonotype was recorded at least ten times. The chain uses TRBV7-2 and TRBJ1-6; TRBD1 matches 9 bases. The CDR3 is 14 residues long. Losses at the gene ends were 6 bases for V and 9 bases for J; bases not matched to a gene: 6. Germline CDR1 SGHTA, CDR2 FQGNSA. CDR3 DNA sequence: TGTGCCAGCAGTTCCGGGACAGGGCCTTCACCCCTCCACTTT. It codes for CASSSGTGPSPLHF.

In this sample, this clonotype turned up once. At one end the junction does not follow the germline gene, possibly because of a read error. The chain couples TRBV7-2 to TRBJ2-6; D remains unclear. CDR3 size: 12 residues. The germline V gene has CDR1 SGHTA and CDR2 FQGNSA. In DNA form, the CDR3 reads TGTGCCAGCAGCCAACAATCGAACACTGAAGCTTTC. This translates into CASSQQSNTEAF. The whole variable domain, remainder taken from reference TRBV7-2 and TRBJ2-6, is GAGVSQSPSNKVTEKGKDVELRCDPISGHTALYWYRQSLGQGLEFLIYFQGNSAPDKSGLPSDRFSAERTGGSVSTLTIQRTQQEDSAVYLCASSQQSNTEAFGAGSRLTVL.

The J gene is TRBJ1-1, the V gene TRBV12-5, with D maybe TRBD1 (5 bases). Germline CDR1 LGHNT, CDR2 FRNRAP. Trimming stripped 3 bases from V and 1 base from J, with 9 bases between. This CDR3 is built from 14 residues. CDR3 sequence: CASGFNTGNTEAFF. The DNA of the CDR3 is TGTGCTAGTGGTTTCAACACAGGGAACACTGAAGCTTTCTTT.

The chain recombines TRBV25-1 with TRBJ1-4; TRBD1 aligns across 8 bases. Germline CDR1 is MGHDK and CDR2 is SYGVNS. Trimming cost V 8 bases and J 8 bases; bases outside gene matches: 13. The CDR3 has 15 amino acids. CDR3 region: CASSPRTGLEEKLFF. The DNA of the CDR3 is TGTGCCAGCTCACCAAGGACAGGGTTGGAAGAAAAACTGTTTTTT.